This T cell receptor (beta chain) came from a study of metastatic and nonmetastatic thyroid tumors. Study context: A comparison of repertoires was made across blood and tumor or nodule tissue from malignant and benign thyroid patients.

Patients had received no treatment of any kind before thyroid surgery. This clone was detected many times. The CDR3 is 15 amino acids. Trimming took off 3 bases at V and 1 base at J, with 13 bases between the two ends. The V gene's germline CDR1 is SQVTM and CDR2 ANQGSEA. TCRdb redid the clone calls on the PCR reads using MiXCR. Here the sample spans approximately 69,000 clones, 13% to 15% being singletons. This rearrangement joins TRBV29-1 to TRBJ2-1; tentative D call: TRBD2 (6 bases). Sample: blood. This clonotype was sampled from a male donor with papillary thyroid cancer or a benign thyroid nodule (not recorded which). Some clones in this sample may be carry-over from other donors' samples. CDR3 DNA sequence: TGCAGCGTTGACCCCGGAAGCGGGTCCTACAATGAGCAGTTCTTC. It translates to CSVDPGSGSYNEQFF.